Reported below is one TCR beta chain. The target of this receptor is not known. No quality values exist for individual bases; no much larger clone is one base distant. The immunoSEQ Assay, a bias-controlled multiplex PCR, was used to amplify TCRbeta CDR3 regions from genomic DNA. In the original analysis: The number of nucleated cells in each sample was estimated by amplification of reference gene primers within the assay. To quantify the absolute abundance of each unique TCRbeta CDR3 rearrangement, sequence reads were collapsed and filtered. For each sample, productive Simpson clonality was calculated by taking the square root of Simpson's diversity index across productive rearrangements. Held by TCRdb, this immuneACCESS table contains in-frame sequences only and omits some clones. Under half of the omission traces to an unresolved V gene where checked; the cause of the rest is unknown. The V and J calls and clone size are taken from that table; D and trimming were inferred from the DNA. This sample lists about 120,000 clones; 60% to 80% were detected once. The ten largest clones add up to 7.9% of the sample.

The sample originates from a study of blood T cell repertoires in COVID-19 (dated by TCRdb to 2019 to 2021). For context, the study as a whole: Samples covering the acute and convalescent phases of COVID-19 were provided by collaborators in the United States, Italy and Spain. The material from the prospective study consisted of cDNA or gDNA derived from T cells, B-cell-depleted T cells, or PBMCs. Deeply sampled blood TCRbeta repertoires from subjects exposed to, actively infected with, or recovered from COVID-19 were included in the dataset. The repertoires were released in a freely available public database meant as a resource for research on the immune response to SARS-CoV-2. Samples came from the ongoing ImmuneRACE study (first 160 participants) plus 1,254 subjects from 6 global collaborators. Nearly every sample came with metadata listing a de-identified subject ID, COVID-19 status, age in years and sex. HLA class I and class II types, where available, came from metadata supplied by the sample provider rather than from assay-based typing.

Each collaborating institution followed its own protocols to collect whole blood in K2EDTA tubes. Collaborator samples were shipped for TCRbeta analysis as frozen whole blood, isolated PBMCs, or DNA extracted from either sample type. There are 14 amino acids in the CDR3, from cysteine to phenylalanine inclusive. Solely the CDR3 DNA is kept, with 42 bases framed from the first base. V drops 0 bases and J drops 6 bases, leaving 12 bases in between. Reading the germline V gene (reference sequence) gives CDR1 LGHDT and CDR2 YNNKEL. Beyond this particular receptor, the publication reports: How much clinical and demographic metadata was included differed by source and by participant, and the metadata was provided uncurated.

The rearranged segments are TRBV3-1 (or the pseudogene TRBV3-2) and TRBJ2-7; the best D guess is TRBD1, with 6 bases matching. Sequencing was carried out using peripheral blood. This receptor was taken from a human donor in a cohort sampled during active COVID-19. The CDR3 corresponds to CASSQDPQGTEQYF. DNA sequence: TGTGCCAGCAGCCAAGACCCACAGGGAACCGAGCAGTACTTC.